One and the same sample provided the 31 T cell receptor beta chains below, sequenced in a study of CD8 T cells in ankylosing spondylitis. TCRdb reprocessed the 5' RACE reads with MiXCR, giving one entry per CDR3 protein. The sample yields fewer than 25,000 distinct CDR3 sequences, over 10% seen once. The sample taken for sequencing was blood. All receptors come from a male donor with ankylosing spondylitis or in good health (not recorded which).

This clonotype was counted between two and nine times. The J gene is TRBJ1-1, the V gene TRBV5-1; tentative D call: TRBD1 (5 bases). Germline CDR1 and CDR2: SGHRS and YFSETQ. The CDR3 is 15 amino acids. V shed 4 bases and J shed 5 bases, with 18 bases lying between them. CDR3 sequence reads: CASSVGSRAGTEAFF. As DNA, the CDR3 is TGCGCCAGCAGCGTTGGGTCCAGGGCGGGGACTGAAGCTTTCTTT.

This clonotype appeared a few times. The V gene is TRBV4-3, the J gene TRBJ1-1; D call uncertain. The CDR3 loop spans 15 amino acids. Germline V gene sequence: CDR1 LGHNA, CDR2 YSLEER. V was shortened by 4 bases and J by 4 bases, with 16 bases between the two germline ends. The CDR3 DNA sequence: TGCGCCAGCAGCCGGGCTGGAACGGATACCACTGAAGCTTTCTTT. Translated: CASSRAGTDTTEAFF.

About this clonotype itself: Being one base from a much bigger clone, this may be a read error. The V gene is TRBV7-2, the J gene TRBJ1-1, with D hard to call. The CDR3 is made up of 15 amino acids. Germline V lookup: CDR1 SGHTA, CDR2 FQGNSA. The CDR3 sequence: CASGLSGRTNTEAFF. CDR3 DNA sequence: TGTGCCAGCGGCTTAAGTGGACGGACGAACACTGAAGCTTTCTTT.

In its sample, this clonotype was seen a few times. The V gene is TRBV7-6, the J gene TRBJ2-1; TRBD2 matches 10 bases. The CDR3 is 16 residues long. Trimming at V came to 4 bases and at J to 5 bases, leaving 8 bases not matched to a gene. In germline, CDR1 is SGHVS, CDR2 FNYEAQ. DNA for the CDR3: TGTGCCAGCAGCTCTCTGAGCGGGAGGGCCCACAATGAGCAGTTCTTC. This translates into CASSSLSGRAHNEQFF.

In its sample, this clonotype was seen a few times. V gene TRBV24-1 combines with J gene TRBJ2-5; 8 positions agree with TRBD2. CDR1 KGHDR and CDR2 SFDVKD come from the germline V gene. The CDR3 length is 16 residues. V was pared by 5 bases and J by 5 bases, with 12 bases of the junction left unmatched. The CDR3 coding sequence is TGTGCCACCAGTGGATCGGGAGGGGTGTTCCAGGAGACCCAGTACTTC. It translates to CATSGSGGVFQETQYF.

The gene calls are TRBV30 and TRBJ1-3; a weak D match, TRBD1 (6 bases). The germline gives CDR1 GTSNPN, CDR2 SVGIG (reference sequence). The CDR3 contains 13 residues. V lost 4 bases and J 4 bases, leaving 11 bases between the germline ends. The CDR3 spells CAWTPDSGNTIYF. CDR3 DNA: TGTGCCTGGACTCCGGACAGCGGAAACACCATATATTTT.

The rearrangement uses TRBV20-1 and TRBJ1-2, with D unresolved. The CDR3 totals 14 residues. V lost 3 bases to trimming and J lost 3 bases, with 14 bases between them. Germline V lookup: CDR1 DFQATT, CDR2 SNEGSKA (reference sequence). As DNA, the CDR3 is TGCAGTGCTAGGGGGATTCAGGAACACTATGGCTACACCTTC. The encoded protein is CSARGIQEHYGYTF.

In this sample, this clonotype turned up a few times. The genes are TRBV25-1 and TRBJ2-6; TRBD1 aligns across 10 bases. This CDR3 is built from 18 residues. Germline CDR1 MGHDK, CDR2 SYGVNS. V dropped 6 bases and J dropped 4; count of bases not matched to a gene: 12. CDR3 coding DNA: TGTGCCAGCAGCGACACCGGGACAGGGGCTATGGGGGCCAACGTCCTGACTTTC. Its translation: CASSDTGTGAMGANVLTF.

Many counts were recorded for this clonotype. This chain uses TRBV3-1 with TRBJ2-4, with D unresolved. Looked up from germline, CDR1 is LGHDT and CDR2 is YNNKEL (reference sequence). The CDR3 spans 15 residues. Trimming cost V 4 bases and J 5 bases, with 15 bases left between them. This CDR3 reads CASSLQHSGQNIQYF. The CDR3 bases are TGTGCCAGCAGCCTTCAGCACAGTGGCCAAAACATTCAGTACTTC.

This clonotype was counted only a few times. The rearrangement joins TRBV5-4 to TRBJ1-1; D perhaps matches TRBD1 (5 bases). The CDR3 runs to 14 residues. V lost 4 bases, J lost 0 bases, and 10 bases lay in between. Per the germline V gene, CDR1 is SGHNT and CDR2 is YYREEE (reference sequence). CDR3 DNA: TGTGCCAGCAGCCATGGGACCCTGAACACTGAAGCTTTCTTT. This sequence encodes CASSHGTLNTEAFF.

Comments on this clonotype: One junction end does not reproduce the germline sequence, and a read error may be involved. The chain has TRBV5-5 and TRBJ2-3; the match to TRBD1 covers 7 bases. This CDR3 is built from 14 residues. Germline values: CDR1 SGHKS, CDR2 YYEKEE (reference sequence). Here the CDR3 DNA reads TGTGTCAGCAGCGACGGGACAGCCAGCCGTACGCAGTATTTT. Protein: CVSSDGTASRTQYF.

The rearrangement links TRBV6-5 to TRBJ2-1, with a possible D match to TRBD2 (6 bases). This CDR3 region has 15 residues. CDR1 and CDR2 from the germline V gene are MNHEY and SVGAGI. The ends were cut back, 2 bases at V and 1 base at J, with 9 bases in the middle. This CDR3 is CASSYTGVSYNEQFF. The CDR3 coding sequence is TGTGCCAGCAGTTACACGGGAGTGTCCTACAATGAGCAGTTCTTC.

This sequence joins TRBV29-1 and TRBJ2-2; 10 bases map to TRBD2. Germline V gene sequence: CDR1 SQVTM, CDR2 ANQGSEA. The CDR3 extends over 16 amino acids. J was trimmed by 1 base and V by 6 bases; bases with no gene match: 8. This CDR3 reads CSVRGVAGGNTGELFF. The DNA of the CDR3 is TGCAGCGTCCGAGGGGTAGCGGGAGGGAACACCGGGGAGCTGTTTTTT.

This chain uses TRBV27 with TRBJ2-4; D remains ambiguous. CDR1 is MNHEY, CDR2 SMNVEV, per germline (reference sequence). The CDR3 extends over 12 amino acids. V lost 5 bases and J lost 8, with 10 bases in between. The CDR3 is CASSPGPDIQYF. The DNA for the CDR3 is TGTGCCAGCAGTCCCGGGCCCGACATTCAGTACTTC.

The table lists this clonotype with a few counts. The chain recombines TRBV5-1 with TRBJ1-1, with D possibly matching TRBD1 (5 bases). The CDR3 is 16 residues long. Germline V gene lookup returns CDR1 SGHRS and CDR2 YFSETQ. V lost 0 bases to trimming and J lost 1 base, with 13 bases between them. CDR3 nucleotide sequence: TGCGCCAGCAGCTTGGGGGGGATGAGGGCGAACACTGAAGCTTTCTTT. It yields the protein CASSLGGMRANTEAFF.

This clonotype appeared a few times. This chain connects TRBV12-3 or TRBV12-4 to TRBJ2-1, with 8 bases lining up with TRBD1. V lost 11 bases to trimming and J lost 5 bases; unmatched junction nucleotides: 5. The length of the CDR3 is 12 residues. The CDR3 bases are TGTGCCGGACGGGACAGGAACAATGAGCAGTTCTTC. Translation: CAGRDRNNEQFF.

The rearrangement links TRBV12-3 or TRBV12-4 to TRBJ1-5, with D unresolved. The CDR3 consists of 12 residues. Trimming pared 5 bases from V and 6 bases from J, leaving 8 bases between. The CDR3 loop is CASSHGIQPQHF. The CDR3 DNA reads TGTGCCAGCAGTCACGGGATTCAGCCCCAGCATTTT.

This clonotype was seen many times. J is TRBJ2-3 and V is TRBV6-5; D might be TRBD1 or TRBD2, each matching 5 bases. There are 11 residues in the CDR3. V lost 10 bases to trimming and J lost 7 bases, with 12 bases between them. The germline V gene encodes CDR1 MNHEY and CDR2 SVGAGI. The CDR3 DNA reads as TGTGCCATTCATTGGGGGAATACGCAGTATTTT. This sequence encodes CAIHWGNTQYF.

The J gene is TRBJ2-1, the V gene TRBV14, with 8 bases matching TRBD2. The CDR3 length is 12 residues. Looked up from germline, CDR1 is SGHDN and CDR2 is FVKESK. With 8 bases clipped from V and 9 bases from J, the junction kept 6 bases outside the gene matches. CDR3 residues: CASEGLGAEQFF. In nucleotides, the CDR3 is TGTGCCAGCGAGGGACTAGGGGCTGAGCAGTTCTTC.

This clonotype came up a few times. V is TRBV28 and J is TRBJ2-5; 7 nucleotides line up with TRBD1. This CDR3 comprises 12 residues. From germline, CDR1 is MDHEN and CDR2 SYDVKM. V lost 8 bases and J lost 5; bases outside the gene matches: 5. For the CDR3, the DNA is TGTGCCAGCGGAAGGGGGCGTGAGACCCAGTACTTC. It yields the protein CASGRGRETQYF.

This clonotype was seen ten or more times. CDR3 sequence (DNA): TGTGCCAGCAGCTCACTCGGCCCTAGCGGGGGCGGGGAGCTGTTTTTT. As protein: CASSSLGPSGGGELFF. This sequence joins TRBV11-2 and TRBJ2-2; 10 nucleotides line up with TRBD2. V was pared by 4 bases and J by 7 bases, with 9 bases of the junction left unmatched. In germline, CDR1 is SGHAT, CDR2 FQNNGV. CDR3 length: 16 residues.

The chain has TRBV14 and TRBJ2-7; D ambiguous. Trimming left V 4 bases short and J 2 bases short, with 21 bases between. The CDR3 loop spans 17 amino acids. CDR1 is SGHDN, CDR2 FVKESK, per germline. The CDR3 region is CASSRRMSGLRTYEQYV. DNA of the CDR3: TGTGCCAGCAGCCGAAGGATGTCAGGTCTTCGGACCTACGAGCAGTACGTC.

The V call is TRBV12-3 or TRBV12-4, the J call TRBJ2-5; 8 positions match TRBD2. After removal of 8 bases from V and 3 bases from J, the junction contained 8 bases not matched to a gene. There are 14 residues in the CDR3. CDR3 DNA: TGTGCCAGCGCCGGGGGGGCCGACAAAGAGACCCAGTACTTC. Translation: CASAGGADKETQYF.

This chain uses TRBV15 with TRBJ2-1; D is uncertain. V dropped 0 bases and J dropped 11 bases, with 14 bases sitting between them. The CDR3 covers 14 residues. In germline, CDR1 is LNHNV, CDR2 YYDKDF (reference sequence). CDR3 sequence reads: CATSRDLGNVKQFF. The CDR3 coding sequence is TGTGCCACCAGCAGAGATTTAGGGAATGTGAAGCAGTTCTTC.

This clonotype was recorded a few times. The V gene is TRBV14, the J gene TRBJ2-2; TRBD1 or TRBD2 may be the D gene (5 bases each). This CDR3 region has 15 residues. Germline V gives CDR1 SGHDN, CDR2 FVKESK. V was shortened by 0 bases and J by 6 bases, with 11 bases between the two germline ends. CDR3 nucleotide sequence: TGTGCCAGCAGCCAAGATTGGGGGTCCGCCGGGGAGCTGTTTTTT. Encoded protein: CASSQDWGSAGELFF.

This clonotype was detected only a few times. As DNA, the CDR3 is TGCGCCAGCAGCAGAGGCCCCTCCGCTGGAGCCCAGCATTTT. Translating it yields CASSRGPSAGAQHF. The genes are TRBV5-1 and TRBJ1-5; D unclear. Germline lookup yields CDR1 SGHRS and CDR2 YFSETQ. This CDR3 has 14 amino acids. Between the trimmed V and J ends, which lost 4 bases and 11 bases, there was a span of 19 bases.

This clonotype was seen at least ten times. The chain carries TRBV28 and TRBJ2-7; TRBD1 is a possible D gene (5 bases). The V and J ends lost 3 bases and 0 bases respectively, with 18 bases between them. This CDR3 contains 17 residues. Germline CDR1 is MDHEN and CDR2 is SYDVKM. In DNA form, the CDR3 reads TGTGCCAGCAGTTTCCCAACACGAACAGGTATCTCCTACGAGCAGTACTTC. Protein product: CASSFPTRTGISYEQYF.

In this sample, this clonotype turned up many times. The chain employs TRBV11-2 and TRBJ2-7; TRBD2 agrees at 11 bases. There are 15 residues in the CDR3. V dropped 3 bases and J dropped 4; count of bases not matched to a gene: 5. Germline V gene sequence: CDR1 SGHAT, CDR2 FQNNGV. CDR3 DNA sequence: TGTGCCAGCAGCTTTAGGAGACTAGCGGGATACGAGCAGTACTTC. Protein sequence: CASSFRRLAGYEQYF.

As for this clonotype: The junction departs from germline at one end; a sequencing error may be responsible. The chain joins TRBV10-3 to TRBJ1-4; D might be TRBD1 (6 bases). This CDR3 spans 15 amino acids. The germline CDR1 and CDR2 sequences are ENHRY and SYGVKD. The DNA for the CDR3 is TGTGCCATCAGTGACAGGGGAGGTACTAATGAAGAACTGTTTTTT. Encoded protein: CAISDRGGTNEELFF.

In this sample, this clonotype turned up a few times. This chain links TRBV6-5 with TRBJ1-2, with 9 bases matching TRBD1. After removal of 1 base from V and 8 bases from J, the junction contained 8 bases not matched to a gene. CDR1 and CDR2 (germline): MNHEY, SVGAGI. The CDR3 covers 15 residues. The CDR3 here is CASSYFRDRERGYTF. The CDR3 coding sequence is TGTGCCAGCAGTTACTTCCGGGACAGGGAGCGAGGCTACACCTTC.

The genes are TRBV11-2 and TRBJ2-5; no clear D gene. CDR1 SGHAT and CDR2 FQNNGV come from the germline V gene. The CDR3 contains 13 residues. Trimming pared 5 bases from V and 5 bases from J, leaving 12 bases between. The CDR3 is CASSGARLETQYF. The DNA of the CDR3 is TGTGCCAGCAGCGGCGCCAGACTGGAGACCCAGTACTTC.